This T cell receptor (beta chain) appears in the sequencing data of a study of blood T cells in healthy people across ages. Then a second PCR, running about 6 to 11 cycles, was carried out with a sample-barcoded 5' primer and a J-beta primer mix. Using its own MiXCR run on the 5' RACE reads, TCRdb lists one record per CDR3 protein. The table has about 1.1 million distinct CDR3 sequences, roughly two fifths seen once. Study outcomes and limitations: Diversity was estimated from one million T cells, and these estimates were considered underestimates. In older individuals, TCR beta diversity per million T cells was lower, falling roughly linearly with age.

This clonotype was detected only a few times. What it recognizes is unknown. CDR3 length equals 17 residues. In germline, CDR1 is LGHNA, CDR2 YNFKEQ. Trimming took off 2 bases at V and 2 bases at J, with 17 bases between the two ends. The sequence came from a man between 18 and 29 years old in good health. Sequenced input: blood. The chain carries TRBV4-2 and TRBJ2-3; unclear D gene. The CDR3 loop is CASSQPISTDPTDTQYF. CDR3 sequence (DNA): TGTGCCAGCAGCCAACCGATCTCTACAGACCCCACAGATACGCAGTATTTT.